This record concerns one TCR beta chain sequence. Antigen unknown. The source of the sample is a study of cytomegalovirus exposure and HLA in healthy donors. For the study at large: In an early release, HLA-typed donors contributed approximately 80 million unique TCR sequences. Study conclusions and caveats: Later work found that TCR association rates differed between HLA loci; DRB1 had the most and HLA-C the fewest.

The PCR was carried out with 60 Vbeta primers and 13 Jbeta primers. Sequencing used immunoSEQ multiplex PCR; TCRdb keeps in-frame clones, though not all of them. The repertoire holds around 150,000 clones, approximately 90% seen once, with 4% to 6.5% in the top ten. The CDR3 runs 15 residues. Trimming at V came to 5 bases and at J to 2 bases, leaving 3 bases not matched to a gene. Looked up from germline, CDR1 is SGHTA and CDR2 is FQGNSA. This TCR came from a woman younger than 45 in good health and CMV-seronegative. The sample comprised PBMCs. The genes are TRBV7-2 and TRBJ2-1; 10 nucleotides align to TRBD2. The CDR3 DNA reads TGTGCCAGCAGCCTGACTAGCGGGCCCTACAATGAGCAGTTCTTC. Encoded protein: CASSLTSGPYNEQFF.